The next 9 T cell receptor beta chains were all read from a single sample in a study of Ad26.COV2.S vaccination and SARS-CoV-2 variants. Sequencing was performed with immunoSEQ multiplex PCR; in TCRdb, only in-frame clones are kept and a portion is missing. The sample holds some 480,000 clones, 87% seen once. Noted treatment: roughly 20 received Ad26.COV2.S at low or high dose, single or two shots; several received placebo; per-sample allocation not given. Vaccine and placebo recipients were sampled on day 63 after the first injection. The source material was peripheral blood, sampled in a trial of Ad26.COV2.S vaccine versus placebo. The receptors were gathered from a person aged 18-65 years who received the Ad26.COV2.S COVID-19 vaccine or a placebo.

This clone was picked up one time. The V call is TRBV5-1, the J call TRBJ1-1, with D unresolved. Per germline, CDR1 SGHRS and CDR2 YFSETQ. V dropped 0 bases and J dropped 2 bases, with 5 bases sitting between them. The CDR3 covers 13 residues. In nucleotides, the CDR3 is TGCGCCAGCAGCTTGGGAGCCAACACTGAAGCTTTCTTT. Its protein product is CASSLGANTEAFF.

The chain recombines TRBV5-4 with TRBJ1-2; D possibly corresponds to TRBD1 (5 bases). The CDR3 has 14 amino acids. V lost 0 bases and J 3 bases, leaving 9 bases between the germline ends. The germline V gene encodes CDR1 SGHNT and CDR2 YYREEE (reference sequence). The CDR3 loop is CASSLVGVDYGYTF. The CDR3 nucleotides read TGTGCCAGCAGCTTGGTAGGGGTCGACTATGGCTACACCTTC.

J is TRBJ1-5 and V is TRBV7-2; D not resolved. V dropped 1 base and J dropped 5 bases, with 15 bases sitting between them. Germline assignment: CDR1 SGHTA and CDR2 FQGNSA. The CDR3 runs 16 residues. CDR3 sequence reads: CASSLVSGFSHQPQHF. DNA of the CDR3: TGTGCCAGCAGCTTAGTGTCGGGATTCTCCCATCAGCCCCAGCATTTT.

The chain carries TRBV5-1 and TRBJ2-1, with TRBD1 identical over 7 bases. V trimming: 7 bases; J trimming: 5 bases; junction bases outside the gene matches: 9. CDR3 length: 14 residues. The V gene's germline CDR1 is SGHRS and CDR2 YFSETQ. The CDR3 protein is CASRDSQTDNEQFF. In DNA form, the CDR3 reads TGCGCCAGCCGGGACAGCCAGACGGACAATGAGCAGTTCTTC.

CDR3 DNA sequence: TGTGCCAGCGGAGGTCCGGGACACTTCACAGATACGCAGTATTTT. It yields the protein CASGGPGHFTDTQYF. The chain has TRBV6-5 and TRBJ2-3, with D perhaps matching TRBD1 (6 bases). The CDR3 length is 15 residues. The germline V gene has CDR1 MNHEY and CDR2 SVGAGI. Trimming shortened V by 8 bases and J by 2 bases, and 17 bases separated the two germline ends.

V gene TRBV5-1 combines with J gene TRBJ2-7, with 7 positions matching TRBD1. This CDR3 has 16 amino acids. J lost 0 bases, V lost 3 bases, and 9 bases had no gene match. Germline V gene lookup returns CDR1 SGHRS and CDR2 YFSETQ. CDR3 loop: CASSSTGVSPSYEQYF. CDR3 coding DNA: TGCGCCAGCAGCTCTACAGGGGTTTCACCCTCCTACGAGCAGTACTTC. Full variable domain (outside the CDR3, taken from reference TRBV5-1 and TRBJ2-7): KAGVTQTPRYLIKTRGQQVTLSCSPISGHRSVSWYQQTPGQGLQFLFEYFSETQRNKGNFPGRFSGRQFSNSRSEMNVSTLELGDSALYLCASSSTGVSPSYEQYFGPGTRLTVT.

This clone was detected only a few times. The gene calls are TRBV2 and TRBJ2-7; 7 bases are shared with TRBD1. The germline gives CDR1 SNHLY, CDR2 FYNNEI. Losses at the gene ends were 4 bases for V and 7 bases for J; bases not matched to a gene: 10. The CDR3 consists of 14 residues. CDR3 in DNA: TGTGCCAGCAGTGTACAGGGGCCTACGAGAGAGCAGTACTTC. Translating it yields CASSVQGPTREQYF.

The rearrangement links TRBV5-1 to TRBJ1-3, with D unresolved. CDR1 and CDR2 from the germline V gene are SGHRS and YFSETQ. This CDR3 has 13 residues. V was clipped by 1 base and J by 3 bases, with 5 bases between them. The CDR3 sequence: CASSLSGGNTIYF. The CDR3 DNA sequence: TGCGCCAGCAGCTTGTCTGGTGGAAACACCATATATTTT.

In nucleotides, the CDR3 is TGTGCCTGGAGCCGGTACGGGGAGCTGTTTTTT. Protein sequence: CAWSRYGELFF. The V and J genes are TRBV30 and TRBJ2-2; no clear D. CDR1 is GTSNPN, CDR2 SVGIG, per germline (reference sequence). The CDR3 is 11 amino acids. The ends were cut back, 3 bases at V and 7 bases at J, with 6 bases in the middle.